One and the same sample provided the 5 T cell receptor beta chains below, sequenced in a study of technical replicates of blood from a few donors. TCRdb keeps only in-frame clones here, not all; method: immunoSEQ multiplex PCR. The table lists more than 90,000 clones, almost 97% of them singletons. Sequenced input: T cells isolated from PBMCs. All receptors derive from a human donor in good health.

The chain employs TRBV7-9 and TRBJ2-1, with D possibly being TRBD2 (5 bases). The V end lost 5 bases, the J end lost 4 bases, and 18 bases lay between the germline ends. CDR3 size: 16 residues. CDR1 is SEHNR and CDR2 is FQNEAQ in the germline V gene (reference sequence). In DNA form, the CDR3 reads TGTGCCAGCAGCATATTTACCAGCGGAACGTACAATGAGCAGTTCTTC. Protein product: CASSIFTSGTYNEQFF.

This sequence joins TRBV28 and TRBJ2-7, with D possibly being TRBD2 (5 bases). This CDR3 has 15 residues. V dropped 2 bases and J dropped 0 bases, with 11 bases sitting between them. Germline V CDR1 and CDR2: MDHEN, SYDVKM. CDR3 sequence reads: CASSLKSGSSYEQYF. CDR3 DNA sequence: TGTGCCAGCAGTTTAAAAAGCGGTTCCTCCTACGAGCAGTACTTC.

The V and J genes are TRBV25-1 and TRBJ2-1, with TRBD2 as a possible D gene (5 bases). This CDR3 contains 14 residues. V lost 4 bases and J 6 bases, leaving 13 bases between the germline ends. CDR1 is MGHDK and CDR2 is SYGVNS in the germline V gene. The CDR3 reads CASSGEQWPNEQFF. The CDR3 nucleotides read TGTGCCAGCAGTGGGGAGCAGTGGCCCAATGAGCAGTTCTTC.

J is TRBJ2-1 and V is TRBV7-8, with D uncertain. The CDR3 contains 14 residues. V was shortened by 2 bases and J by 3 bases, with 8 bases between the two germline ends. Germline V lookup: CDR1 SGHVS, CDR2 FQNEAQ. Here the CDR3 DNA reads TGTGCCAGCAGCTTATTGGGCAACTACAATGAGCAGTTCTTC. Its protein is CASSLLGNYNEQFF.

This chain joins TRBV7-9 and TRBJ2-7, with D tentatively TRBD1 (6 bases). Per germline, CDR1 SEHNR and CDR2 FQNEAQ (reference sequence). Trimming cost V 1 base and J 0 bases, with 7 bases left between them. The CDR3 spans 14 residues. The CDR3 spells CASSLDRASYEQYF. CDR3 DNA: TGTGCCAGCAGCTTAGACAGGGCCTCCTACGAGCAGTACTTC.